A single sample gave rise to the 26 T cell receptor beta chains below, sequenced in a study of CD8 T cells in ankylosing spondylitis. TCRdb analysed the 5' RACE reads with MiXCR anew, one entry per CDR3 protein. The sample lists about 25,000 distinct CDR3 sequences, about 2.6% occurring once. The material sequenced was blood, either unsorted or a sorted T cell fraction (not recorded which). The source is a female donor with ankylosing spondylitis or in good health (not recorded which).

This clonotype was picked up many times. This chain connects TRBV9 to TRBJ2-1; 8 nucleotides match TRBD2. Germline V gene sequence: CDR1 SGDLS, CDR2 YYNGEE. Trimming cost V 0 bases and J 3 bases; bases outside gene matches: 8. This CDR3 contains 17 residues. CDR3 coding DNA: TGTGCCAGCAGCGTAGCTACGGGGGGGGCCCTCTACAATGAGCAGTTCTTC. This translates into CASSVATGGALYNEQFF.

In this sample, this clonotype turned up many times. The chain carries TRBV9 and TRBJ2-1; 7 nucleotides line up with TRBD1. Germline CDR1 reads SGDLS; CDR2 reads YYNGEE. Losses at the gene ends were 3 bases for V and 4 bases for J; bases not matched to a gene: 7. The CDR3 contains 15 residues. CDR3 protein: CASSAPGQTYNEQFF. The CDR3 DNA follows: TGTGCCAGCAGCGCACCGGGACAGACATACAATGAGCAGTTCTTC.

This clonotype was observed at least ten times. The chain joins TRBV9 to TRBJ2-5; perhaps TRBD2 as D (6 bases). CDR3 length: 15 residues. Germline V CDR1 and CDR2: SGDLS, YYNGEE. Trimming took 4 bases from V and 2 from J, leaving 15 bases between them. CDR3 residues: CASSPGGNLQETQYF. The CDR3 DNA sequence: TGTGCCAGCAGCCCCGGCGGGAACCTACAAGAGACCCAGTACTTC.

At least ten counts were recorded for this clonotype. The chain combines TRBV9 with TRBJ1-5, with 9 bases identical to TRBD1. V lost 4 bases and J lost 3; bases outside the gene matches: 5. There are 15 residues in the CDR3. The V gene's germline CDR1 is SGDLS and CDR2 YYNGEE. CDR3 bases: TGTGCCAGCAGCCAGGGACAGGGATCCAATCAGCCCCAGCATTTT. Translating gives CASSQGQGSNQPQHF.

This clonotype was counted many times. The chain combines TRBV9 with TRBJ1-5; the D is unclear. V lost 0 bases and J 1 base, leaving 8 bases between the germline ends. CDR3 size: 15 residues. From germline, CDR1 is SGDLS and CDR2 YYNGEE. The CDR3 DNA sequence: TGTGCCAGCAGCGTAGGGGCGGCGAGCAATCAGCCCCAGCATTTT. Its protein product is CASSVGAASNQPQHF.

This clonotype was seen many times. The chain has TRBV9 and TRBJ2-3; D not certain. The CDR3 is made up of 13 amino acids. V lost 2 bases and J 5 bases, leaving 9 bases between the germline ends. Germline V gene lookup returns CDR1 SGDLS and CDR2 YYNGEE. The CDR3 DNA follows: TGTGCCAGCAGCGTGGTAGCAAGAGATACGCAGTATTTT. Its protein product is CASSVVARDTQYF.

This clonotype was detected ten times or more. V gene TRBV9 combines with J gene TRBJ2-1; D gene unclear. CDR3 size: 17 residues. V was clipped by 0 bases and J by 0 bases, with 13 bases between them. From germline, CDR1 is SGDLS and CDR2 YYNGEE. CDR3 residues: CASSVGPGESSYNEQFF. CDR3 in DNA: TGTGCCAGCAGCGTAGGTCCCGGCGAGAGCTCCTACAATGAGCAGTTCTTC.

This clonotype was counted at least ten times. The rearrangement uses TRBV9 and TRBJ2-2; TRBD1 matches 10 bases. Germline V gives CDR1 SGDLS, CDR2 YYNGEE. After removal of 0 bases from V and 6 bases from J, the junction contained 5 bases not matched to a gene. The CDR3 has 16 amino acids. CDR3 DNA sequence: TGTGCCAGCAGCGTAGGGGGGACAGGGGATGCCGGGGAGCTGTTTTTT. Amino acids: CASSVGGTGDAGELFF.

This clonotype has at least ten counts. A read error may account for a junction end that differs from germline. The chain has TRBV9 and TRBJ2-3, with D perhaps matching TRBD1 (5 bases). The CDR3 runs 14 residues. CDR1 is SGDLS, CDR2 YYNGEE, per germline. The CDR3 nucleotides are TGTGCAAGCAGCTCCACAGGCCGCACAGATACGCAGTATTTT. Its protein product is CASSSTGRTDTQYF.

At least ten counts were recorded for this clonotype. V usage is TRBV9 and J usage is TRBJ2-3; the D gene could be TRBD1 or TRBD2 (6 bases each). Trimming shortened V by 7 bases and J by 1 base, and 10 bases separated the two germline ends. The germline V gene encodes CDR1 SGDLS and CDR2 YYNGEE. This CDR3 has 13 amino acids. The CDR3 reads CASERGGTDTQYF. DNA for the CDR3: TGTGCCAGCGAGAGGGGGGGCACAGATACGCAGTATTTT.

The sample holds many counts of this clonotype. The rearrangement links TRBV9 to TRBJ2-5; possibly TRBD1 for D (6 bases). Trimming removed 3 bases from V and 4 bases from J, with 16 bases in between. There are 15 residues in the CDR3. Germline CDR1 SGDLS, CDR2 YYNGEE. This CDR3 is CASSGTPGAGETQYF. CDR3 sequence (DNA): TGTGCCAGCAGCGGTACACCAGGGGCAGGAGAGACCCAGTACTTC.

This clonotype is medium-sized within its sample. The genes are TRBV9 and TRBJ2-7, with D hard to call. The V end lost 0 bases, the J end lost 3 bases, and 10 bases lay between the germline ends. The germline V gene encodes CDR1 SGDLS and CDR2 YYNGEE. The CDR3 has 14 amino acids. CDR3 DNA sequence: TGTGCCAGCAGCGTAGACCCGATGGGCTACGAGCAGTACTTC. This gives the protein CASSVDPMGYEQYF.

The table lists this clonotype with many counts. The chain carries TRBV9 and TRBJ2-3; 8 bases are a match to TRBD2. In germline, CDR1 is SGDLS, CDR2 YYNGEE. This CDR3 has 15 residues. Trimming removed 6 bases from V and 5 bases from J; junction bases left unmatched: 11. The CDR3 region has the DNA TGTGCCAGCACAGCCCGGGGGGGCCGTGGAGATACGCAGTATTTT. It is translated as CASTARGGRGDTQYF.

This clonotype has ten or more counts. V gene TRBV9 combines with J gene TRBJ2-7; 8 bases agree with TRBD2. This CDR3 has 16 amino acids. In germline, CDR1 is SGDLS, CDR2 YYNGEE. The trim removed 4 bases at V and 3 bases at J, leaving 12 bases unmatched. CDR3 in amino acids: CASSTRVGAGGYEQYF. The CDR3 region has the DNA TGTGCCAGCAGCACCCGGGTGGGGGCGGGAGGCTACGAGCAGTACTTC.

This clonotype was seen many times. The CDR3 bases are TGTGCCAGCAGCGCGGGACAGGGTCCGTACAATGAGCAGTTCTTC. It codes for CASSAGQGPYNEQFF. This rearrangement joins TRBV9 to TRBJ2-1; TRBD1 agrees at 9 bases. The CDR3 has 15 amino acids. Trimming cost V 3 bases and J 4 bases; bases outside gene matches: 5. Germline V gene sequence: CDR1 SGDLS, CDR2 YYNGEE.

The sample holds many counts of this clonotype. The chain is built from TRBV9 and TRBJ2-1; D is undetermined. CDR1 is SGDLS and CDR2 is YYNGEE in the germline V gene. The CDR3 length is 13 residues. Trimming shortened V by 0 bases and J by 6 bases, and 7 bases separated the two germline ends. CDR3 coding DNA: TGTGCCAGCAGCGTAGAAGGGTTCAATGAGCAGTTCTTC. It translates to CASSVEGFNEQFF. The full variable domain, with the rest looked up from reference TRBV9 and TRBJ2-1, is DSGVTQTPKHLITATGQRVTLRCSPRSGDLSVYWYQQSLDQGLQFLIQYYNGEERAKGNILERFSAQQFPDLHSELNLSSLELGDSALYFCASSVEGFNEQFFGPGTRLTVL.

This clonotype has a count of ten or more. The V call is TRBV9, the J call TRBJ2-1; D may be TRBD1 (5 bases). The CDR3 extends over 15 amino acids. Germline CDR1 reads SGDLS; CDR2 reads YYNGEE. Trimming left V 5 bases short and J 7 bases short, with 19 bases between. CDR3 in DNA: TGTGCCAGCAGGCCTGTCGGGCAGGGTAATAATGAGCAGTTCTTC. Protein product: CASRPVGQGNNEQFF. The full variable domain, rest sourced from reference TRBV9 and TRBJ2-1, is DSGVTQTPKHLITATGQRVTLRCSPRSGDLSVYWYQQSLDQGLQFLIQYYNGEERAKGNILERFSAQQFPDLHSELNLSSLELGDSALYFCASRPVGQGNNEQFFGPGTRLTVL.

This clonotype was counted ten times or more. The chain carries TRBV9 and TRBJ2-3; TRBD2 agrees at 9 bases. The germline V gene encodes CDR1 SGDLS and CDR2 YYNGEE. This CDR3 spans 17 amino acids. V shed 4 bases and J 2 bases; nucleotides not matched to a gene: 11. The CDR3: CASSLGRGGDYTDTQYF. The CDR3 DNA follows: TGTGCCAGCAGCCTGGGGCGGGGGGGTGATTACACAGATACGCAGTATTTT.

This clonotype appeared many times. This chain connects TRBV9 to TRBJ1-2; 7 bases are a match to TRBD1. V lost 2 bases, J lost 8 bases, and 18 bases stayed unmatched. In germline, CDR1 is SGDLS, CDR2 YYNGEE. The CDR3 runs to 17 residues. The CDR3 DNA reads as TGTGCCAGCAGCGTCTCGGGACAGAATTTGCATGGCTACGGCTACACCTTC. Residues: CASSVSGQNLHGYGYTF.

This clonotype was observed at least ten times. The J gene is TRBJ2-1, the V gene TRBV9; 10 nucleotides align to TRBD2. Germline loops: CDR1 SGDLS, CDR2 YYNGEE. The junction had 1 base not matched to a gene; V was cut back by 3 bases and J by 7 bases. The CDR3 is 13 residues long. The CDR3 loop reads CASSATSGNEQFF. The DNA of the CDR3 is TGTGCCAGCAGCGCGACTAGCGGGAATGAGCAGTTCTTC.

This clonotype was seen many times. The rearrangement joins TRBV9 to TRBJ2-3; 13 bases match TRBD2. The CDR3 covers 16 residues. Germline CDR1 is SGDLS and CDR2 is YYNGEE. J was trimmed by 1 base and V by 4 bases; bases with no gene match: 3. The CDR3 is CASSLGTSGGTDTQYF. CDR3 sequence (DNA): TGTGCCAGCAGCCTTGGGACTAGCGGGGGCACAGATACGCAGTATTTT.

This clonotype was counted many times. The chain has TRBV9 and TRBJ1-2; D uncertain. This CDR3 has 13 amino acids. Trimming shortened V by 2 bases and J by 0 bases, and 5 bases separated the two germline ends. Germline CDR1 SGDLS, CDR2 YYNGEE. The CDR3 reads CASSVQTNYGYTF. The CDR3 bases are TGTGCCAGCAGCGTTCAGACTAACTATGGCTACACCTTC.

The sample holds many counts of this clonotype. The limits of the CDR3 on the DNA are not certain, so only TCRdb's listed CDR3 is given. V gene TRBV9 combines with J gene TRBJ1-2; TRBD1, the D gene given by the table, was not confirmed from the DNA. The germline CDR1 and CDR2 sequences are SGDLS and YYNGEE. The CDR3 length is 16 residues, termini included. The CDR3 spells CASSVGPGQGSYGYTF.

V gene TRBV10-1 combines with J gene TRBJ2-7, with D possibly matching TRBD1 (5 bases). V was pared by 10 bases and J by 9 bases, with 22 bases between. CDR3 length equals 13 residues. The germline CDR1 and CDR2 sequences are WNHNN and SYGVQD (reference sequence). In DNA form, the CDR3 reads TGCGCCACCCGAGGACACCCTTGGCGCGGGCAGTACTTC. This gives the protein CATRGHPWRGQYF.

The table lists this clonotype with many counts. The chain couples TRBV9 to TRBJ2-5, with D possibly called TRBD1 or TRBD2 (6 bases each). The CDR3 has 13 residues. With 7 bases removed from V and 5 bases from J, the gap between germline ends came to 15 bases. Germline-derived CDR1 and CDR2 are SGDLS and YYNGEE. CDR3 sequence: CASGRGGMETQYF. The CDR3 coding sequence is TGTGCCAGCGGGCGAGGGGGGATGGAGACCCAGTACTTC.

At least ten counts were recorded for this clonotype. J is TRBJ2-1 and V is TRBV9; D possibly corresponds to TRBD1 (5 bases). The CDR3 is 16 amino acids. Trimming shortened V by 4 bases and J by 4 bases, and 18 bases separated the two germline ends. CDR1 SGDLS and CDR2 YYNGEE come from the germline V gene. The CDR3 protein is CASSFSQDPLYNEQFF. The CDR3 nucleotides read TGTGCCAGCAGCTTCTCACAGGACCCTCTGTACAATGAGCAGTTCTTC.